Listed below are T cell receptor beta chains from one sample, sequenced in a study of OX40 agonist ivuxolimab in advanced cancers. The table came from immunoSEQ multiplex PCR; TCRdb's copy has only in-frame clones and leaves some out. Among tens of thousands of clones listed, roughly 92% were seen once. Material: CD4+ or CD8+ T cells sorted from blood, obtained in a trial of the OX40 agonist ivuxolimab. The receptors derive from an adult with an advanced solid tumor such as melanoma, head and neck, liver or kidney cancer. Each CDR3 is given with its conserved first and last residue. A D gene is named only where the DNA matches it firmly. A row's size may be missing; if present it is once, few, many or a size class.

CDR3 protein | CDR3 DNA | D gene | J gene | clone size | V gene
CASSLRSGDVAYNEQFF | TGTGCCAGCAGCCTAAGATCTGGGGACGTCGCATACAATGAGCAGTTCTTC | - | TRBJ2-1 | - | TRBV27
CATSRGFSGNTIYF | TGTGCCACCAGCAGAGGGTTCTCTGGAAACACCATATATTTT | - | TRBJ1-3 | - | TRBV15
CASSLTGGGDTQYF | TGTGCCAGCAGTTTGACAGGGGGAGGGGATACGCAGTATTTT | TRBD1 | TRBJ2-3 | - | TRBV6-5
CASSLASADTQYF | TGTGCCAGCAGTCTGGCGAGTGCAGATACGCAGTATTTT | - | TRBJ2-3 | - | TRBV6-6
CAISEQGATNYGYTF | TGTGCCATCAGTGAGCAAGGGGCGACTAACTATGGCTACACCTTC | - | TRBJ1-2 | few | TRBV10-3
CASSVGQGDGYTF | TGTGCCAGCAGCGTAGGGCAGGGAGATGGCTACACCTTC | - | TRBJ1-2 | - | TRBV9
CASSQEGEETQYF | TGTGCCAGCAGCCAGGAGGGAGAAGAGACCCAGTACTTC | - | TRBJ2-5 | - | TRBV4-2
CASRSDPGEKLFF | TGTGCCAGCAGATCGGACCCGGGGGAAAAACTGTTTTTT | - | TRBJ1-4 | - | TRBV2
CASSEAPEGHYGYTF | TGTGCCAGCAGTGAAGCGCCGGAGGGGCACTATGGCTACACCTTC | - | TRBJ1-2 | - | TRBV6-1
CASSPVGAGGSETQYF | TGTGCCAGCTCACCCGTGGGTGCAGGGGGCTCGGAGACCCAGTACTTC | TRBD1 | TRBJ2-5 | - | TRBV18
CASTTAYEQYF | TGTGCCAGCACAACGGCCTACGAGCAGTACTTC | - | TRBJ2-7 | - | TRBV27
CASRRQGNQPQHF | TGTGCCAGCAGGCGACAGGGGAACCAGCCCCAGCATTTT | TRBD1 | TRBJ1-5 | - | TRBV6-5
CASSPRSPSLQETQYF | TGTGCCAGCTCCCCCAGAAGTCCGAGCCTGCAAGAGACCCAGTACTTC | - | TRBJ2-5 | - | TRBV18
CASSATGTGNSPLHF | TGTGCCAGCTCAGCCACCGGGACAGGCAATTCACCCCTCCACTTT | TRBD1 | TRBJ1-6 | few | TRBV18
CASSLVTFADTQYF | TGCGCCAGCAGCTTGGTGACTTTCGCGGATACGCAGTATTTT | - | TRBJ2-3 | once | TRBV5-1
CASSAVGVNIQYF | TGTGCCAGCAGTGCGGTGGGAGTAAACATTCAGTACTTC | - | TRBJ2-4 | - | TRBV6-1